The subject of this entry is one T cell receptor (beta chain). The record originates from a study of blood T cell repertoires in COVID-19. Study summary: Samples representing acute and convalescent COVID-19 were sourced from the United States, Italy and Spain.

In the authors' workflow: Researchers report that nucleated cell counts were estimated from reference gene primer amplification. Measured with immunoSEQ multiplex PCR; TCRdb has only the in-frame clones, and not every one. The DNA was the basis for D and trimming; V, J and clone size are from that table. This table holds some 130,000 clones, 84% found once. This receptor was identified in a man in his 60s with acute or convalescent COVID-19. The sequencing input was peripheral blood.

The CDR3 sequence: CASSLWWGPNTEAFF. CDR3 sequence (DNA): TGCGCCAGCAGCTTGTGGTGGGGGCCAAACACTGAAGCTTTCTTT. V is TRBV5-1 and J is TRBJ1-1; D is perhaps TRBD1 (6 bases). In germline, CDR1 is SGHRS, CDR2 YFSETQ. The germline V and J ends were trimmed by 1 base and 2 bases, with 12 bases remaining between them. The CDR3 is made up of 15 amino acids.